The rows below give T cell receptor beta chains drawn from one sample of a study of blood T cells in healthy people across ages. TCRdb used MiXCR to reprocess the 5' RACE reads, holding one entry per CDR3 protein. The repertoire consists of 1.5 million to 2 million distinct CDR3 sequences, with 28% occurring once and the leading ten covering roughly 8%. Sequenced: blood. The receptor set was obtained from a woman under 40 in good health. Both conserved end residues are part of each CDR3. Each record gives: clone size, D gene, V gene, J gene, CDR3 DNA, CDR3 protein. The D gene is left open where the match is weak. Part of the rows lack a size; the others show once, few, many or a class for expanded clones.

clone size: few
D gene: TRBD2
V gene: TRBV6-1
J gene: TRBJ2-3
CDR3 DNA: TGTGCCAGCAGTGTACTAGCGCATTCTAGCACAGATACGCAGTATTTT
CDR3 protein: CASSVLAHSSTDTQYF

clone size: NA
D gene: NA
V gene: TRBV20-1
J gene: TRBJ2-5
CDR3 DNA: TGCAGTGTACGACCTTTGGGGCCCCAAGAGACCCAGTACTTC
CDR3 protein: CSVRPLGPQETQYF

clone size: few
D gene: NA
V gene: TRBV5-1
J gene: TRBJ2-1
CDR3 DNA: TGCGCCAGCAGCTTGGACCACGGGTACAATGAGCAGTTCTTC
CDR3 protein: CASSLDHGYNEQFF

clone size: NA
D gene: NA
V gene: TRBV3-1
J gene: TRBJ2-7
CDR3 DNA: TGTGCCAGCAGCCTTCGGGACTGGTCCTACGAGCAGTACTTC
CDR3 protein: CASSLRDWSYEQYF

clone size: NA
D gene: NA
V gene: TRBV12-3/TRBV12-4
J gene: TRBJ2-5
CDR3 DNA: TGTGCCAGATCATCGTATGCGGATCAAGAGACCCAGTACTTC
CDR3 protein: CARSSYADQETQYF

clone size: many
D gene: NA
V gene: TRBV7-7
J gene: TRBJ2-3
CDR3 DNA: TGTGCCAGCAGCTTAGGAACCACCGGCAGCACCACGCAGTATTTT
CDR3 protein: CASSLGTTGSTTQYF

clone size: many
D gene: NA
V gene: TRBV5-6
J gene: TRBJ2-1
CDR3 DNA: TGTGCCAGCAGCTGGGGGATATACAATGAGCAGTTCTTC
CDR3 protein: CASSWGIYNEQFF

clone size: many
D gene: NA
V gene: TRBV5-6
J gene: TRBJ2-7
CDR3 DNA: TGTGCCAGCAGCTTGCTCAGGGAATCTCGCGAGCAGTACTTC
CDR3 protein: CASSLLRESREQYF

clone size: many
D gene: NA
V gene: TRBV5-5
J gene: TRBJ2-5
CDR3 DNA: TGTGCCAGTACAGGGTTAGAGACCCAGTACTTC
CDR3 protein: CASTGLETQYF

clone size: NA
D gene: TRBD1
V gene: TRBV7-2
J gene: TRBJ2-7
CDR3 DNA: TGTGCCAGCATTCTTAGAAAGGGGGCCCACTACGAGCAGTACTTC
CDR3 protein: CASILRKGAHYEQYF

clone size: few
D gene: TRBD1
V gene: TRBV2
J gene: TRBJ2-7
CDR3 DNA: TGTGCCAGCAGACAGGGGTTTCCCGAGCAGTACTTC
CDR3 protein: CASRQGFPEQYF

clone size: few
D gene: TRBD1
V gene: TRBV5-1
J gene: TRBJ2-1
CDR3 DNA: TGCGCCAGTCAGTCCGGGACAGATACCCTCCGATCCTACAATGAGCAGTTCTTC
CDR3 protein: CASQSGTDTLRSYNEQFF

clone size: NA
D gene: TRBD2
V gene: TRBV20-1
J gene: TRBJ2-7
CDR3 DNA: TGCAGTGCTGGAGGAGCGGGGGGGAACTACGAGCAGTACTTC
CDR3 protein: CSAGGAGGNYEQYF

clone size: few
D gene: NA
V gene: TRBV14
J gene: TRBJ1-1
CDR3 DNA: TGTGCCAGCAGCCCAATCGGCACTGAAGCTTTCTTT
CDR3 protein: CASSPIGTEAFF

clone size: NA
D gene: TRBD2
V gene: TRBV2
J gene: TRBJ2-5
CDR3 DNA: TGTGCCAGCAGGGGGGTAGCGGGGGAAAGGGAAGAGACCCAGTACTTC
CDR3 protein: CASRGVAGEREETQYF

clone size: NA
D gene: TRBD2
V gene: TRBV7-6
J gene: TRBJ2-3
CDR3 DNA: TGTGCCAGCAGCTTATCACTAGCGACAGATACGCAGTATTTT
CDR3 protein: CASSLSLATDTQYF